This T cell receptor (beta chain) was sequenced for a study of CD8+CD57+ T cells in acquired aplastic anemia (dated by TCRdb to the late 2010s). Background for the entire study: DNA extracted from sorted CD4+ and CD8+ cells had a mean of about 3.2 ug, with a range of roughly 0.2 to 27.4 ug. CD8+CD57+ expansion was defined as frequency above the mean frequency observed in healthy subjects.

General findings and caveats noted by the study authors: Around 28 CD8+ CDR3 sequences were found to be shared between patients and controls, but these sequences appeared to be highly expressed in patients and within the immunodominant clones of the patients. Between patients and healthy controls, no significant difference in CD8+ Simpson's diversity was found (P=0.060).

As concerns this clonotype: Its antigen remains unidentified. Per-base qualities were not stored, and no clone one base away is much larger.

Flow cytometry had shown CD8+CD57+ cell expansion in the patients selected for sequencing. Every patient had severe acquired aplastic anemia, diagnosed using the International Study of Aplastic Anemia and Agranulocytosis and Camitta criteria. At the time blood was sampled, none of the patients had received any therapy. In this study, sorted CD4+ and CD8+ T cells from the blood of healthy subjects and of severe aplastic anemia patients had their TCR repertoires deep-sequenced. Patients were enrolled under clinicaltrials.gov protocols 00001620, 01623167, 00001397, 00071045, 00081523 and 00961064 in the USA. Ficoll-Paque density gradient centrifugation was used to isolate peripheral blood mononuclear cells. Before DNA extraction, CD4+ and CD8+ T cells were sorted with FACS or magnetic beads. From a lookup of the germline V gene, CDR1 and CDR2 are MRHNA and SNTAGT. The cysteine opens and the phenylalanine closes a CDR3 of 16 amino acids. CDR3 DNA is the only sequence kept; it has 48 bases, read in frame from the first base. V sheds 2 bases and J sheds 7 bases, leaving 18 bases between their ends.

TCR beta VDJ combination and CDR3 sequence profiling used genomic DNA as the template. An Illumina HiSeq 2000 was used for TCR repertoire sequencing. As for how the authors treated the data: Repertoires were assessed using TRBV/TRBJ rearrangement plots, CDR3 size and DJ length profiles, and Simpson's diversity index. The most abundant DNA sequence in the deep sequencing data was taken as the immunodominant clone. CDR3 amino acid sequences were screened for sharing across subjects and were compared with published repertoires and the VDJdb database. Clones were called with MiXCR by TCRdb after fastp trimmed the public reads at Q25, and only in-frame beta chains were retained. When rows share a CDR3 protein, they turn into one entry using the most common DNA and genes. TCRdb's processing, not the study's, gives the V and J calls here. The sample has under 350,000 distinct CDR3 sequences on record, approximately 60% of them singletons. The ten top clones hold 1% to 1.5% of the sample.

The source material was sorted CD4+, CD8+, or CD8+CD57+ T cells (not recorded which) from PBMCs. The source of this sequence is a human donor with aplastic anemia. The chain uses TRBV6-4 and TRBJ2-1; the D gene is possibly TRBD1 or TRBD2, with 6 bases matching each. This receptor carries the CDR3 CASSDRVAGGGNEQFF. In nucleotides, the sequence is TGTGCCAGCAGTGACAGGGTGGCAGGAGGGGGGAATGAGCAGTTCTTC.